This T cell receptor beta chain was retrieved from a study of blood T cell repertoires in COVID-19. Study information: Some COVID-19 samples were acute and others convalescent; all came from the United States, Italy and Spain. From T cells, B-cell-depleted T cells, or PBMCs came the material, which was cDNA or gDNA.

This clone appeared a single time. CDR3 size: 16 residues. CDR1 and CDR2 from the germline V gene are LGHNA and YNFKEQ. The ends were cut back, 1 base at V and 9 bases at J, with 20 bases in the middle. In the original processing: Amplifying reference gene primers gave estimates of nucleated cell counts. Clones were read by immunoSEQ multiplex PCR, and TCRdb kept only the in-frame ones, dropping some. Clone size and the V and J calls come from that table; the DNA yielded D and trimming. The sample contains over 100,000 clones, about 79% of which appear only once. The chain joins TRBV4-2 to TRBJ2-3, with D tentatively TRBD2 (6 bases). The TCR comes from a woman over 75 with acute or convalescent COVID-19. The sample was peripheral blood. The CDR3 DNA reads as TGTGCCAGCAGCCAAGTGGGCGGGGCCCAAATAGGGACGCAGTATTTT. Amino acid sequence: CASSQVGGAQIGTQYF.